The rows below give T cell receptor beta chains drawn from one sample of a study of T cells in Graves' hyperthyroidism and ophthalmopathy. MiXCR, applied by TCRdb to the multiplex PCR reads, yields one record per CDR3 protein. The sample carries 500,000 to 600,000 distinct CDR3 sequences, around 46% recorded once. The sample comprised peripheral blood or thyroid tissue (not recorded which). The receptors shown here come from an adult woman with Graves' disease, either hyperthyroidism or ophthalmopathy (not recorded which). Both conserved end residues are part of each CDR3. The D gene is left open where the match is weak. Part of the rows lack a size; the others show once, few, many or a class for expanded clones.

j_call,clone_size,v_call,d_call,cdr3_aa,cdr3_nt
TRBJ2-7,-,TRBV7-3,TRBD2,CASSVYGGGLAAFYEQYF,TGTGCCAGCAGTGTCTACGGTGGTGGACTAGCAGCCTTCTACGAGCAGTACTTC
TRBJ1-5,-,TRBV20-1,-,CSARGAGWSNQPQHF,TGCAGTGCTAGAGGGGCTGGTTGGAGCAATCAGCCCCAGCATTTT
TRBJ2-2,-,TRBV20-1,-,CSAGLEGTGELFF,TGCAGTGCTGGCCTAGAGGGGACAGGGGAGCTGTTTTTT
TRBJ2-5,few,TRBV11-2,-,CASSSLRGRPEQETQYF,TGTGCCAGCAGCTCCCTCAGGGGACGGCCAGAGCAAGAGACCCAGTACTTC
TRBJ2-7,-,TRBV7-4,TRBD1,CASSSTGDYEQYF,TGTGCCAGCAGCTCCACAGGGGACTACGAGCAGTACTTC
TRBJ2-7,-,TRBV14,-,CASSPEPRGRAYEQYF,TGTGCCAGCAGCCCCGAACCCAGGGGCAGGGCCTACGAGCAGTACTTC
TRBJ2-5,-,TRBV15,-,CATSRDYTETQYF,TGTGCCACCAGCAGAGATTATACAGAGACCCAGTACTTC
TRBJ1-6,many,TRBV2,TRBD1,CAGHAGTGGSPLHF,TGTGCCGGCCACGCCGGGACAGGGGGGTCACCCCTCCACTTT
TRBJ2-2,-,TRBV7-6,-,CASSLAGTRTGELFF,TGTGCCAGCAGCTTAGCCGGGACCCGCACCGGGGAGCTGTTTTTT
TRBJ2-5,many,TRBV6-2/TRBV6-3,-,CASTSGQTQYF,TGTGCCAGCACCTCGGGACAGACCCAGTACTTC
TRBJ1-5,many,TRBV12-3/TRBV12-4,-,CASSPGVVGWEPQHF,TGTGCCAGCAGCCCGGGCGTGGTAGGGTGGGAGCCCCAGCATTTT
TRBJ1-2,many,TRBV20-1,TRBD1,CSAGHRGQGRDGYTF,TGCAGTGCTGGCCATCGGGGACAGGGGAGGGATGGCTACACCTTC
TRBJ2-1,-,TRBV15,TRBD1,CATGGQTYNEQFF,TGTGCCACCGGGGGACAGACATACAATGAGCAGTTCTTC
TRBJ2-7,many,TRBV5-1,-,CASSFLGVEQYF,TGCGCCAGCAGCTTTTTAGGGGTCGAGCAGTACTTC
TRBJ1-5,many,TRBV12-3/TRBV12-4,-,CASSLLARPQHF,TGTGCCAGCAGTTTATTAGCGCGGCCCCAGCATTTT
TRBJ2-3,-,TRBV29-1,TRBD2,CSADSSGLAGADTQYF,TGCAGCGCTGATTCATCCGGGCTAGCGGGAGCAGATACGCAGTATTTT
TRBJ1-2,many,TRBV10-3,-,CAISSGALWGYTF,TGTGCCATCTCCTCAGGAGCGCTATGGGGCTACACCTTC
TRBJ2-7,many,TRBV28,TRBD2,CASKASGMWGEQYF,TGTGCCAGCAAGGCTAGCGGAATGTGGGGCGAGCAGTACTTC
TRBJ2-5,many,TRBV11-2,-,CASSLGVTQETQYF,TGTGCCAGCAGCTTAGGAGTGACCCAAGAGACCCAGTACTTC
TRBJ1-6,once,TRBV9,-,CASSVDGRPLHF,TGTGCCAGCAGCGTAGACGGCCGACCCCTCCACTTT
TRBJ2-5,-,TRBV29-1,TRBD2,CSVEGTSGRGETQYF,TGCAGCGTTGAGGGGACTAGCGGGAGAGGTGAGACCCAGTACTTC
TRBJ2-6,-,TRBV19,TRBD1,CASSRPGQGLPGANVLTF,TGTGCCAGCAGTCGACCGGGACAGGGGTTACCTGGGGCCAACGTCCTGACTTTC
TRBJ2-2,-,TRBV2,TRBD2,CASSATGETLAGGGTGELFF,TGTGCCAGCAGCGCAACAGGGGAGACTCTAGCGGGAGGGGGCACCGGGGAGCTGTTTTTT
TRBJ2-6,-,TRBV6-5,TRBD1,CASRYTTGLGANVLTF,TGTGCCAGCAGATATACGACAGGGCTTGGGGCCAACGTCCTGACTTTC
TRBJ1-1,many,TRBV5-1,TRBD1,CASSWGTAEAFF,TGCGCCAGCAGCTGGGGGACAGCTGAAGCTTTCTTT
TRBJ1-2,-,TRBV2,TRBD1,CASSQDRDGWDYTF,TGTGCCAGCAGTCAAGACAGGGACGGATGGGACTACACCTTC
TRBJ1-1,few,TRBV10-3,-,CATSVATHMAEAFF,TGTGCCACCTCGGTGGCTACCCATATGGCTGAAGCTTTCTTT
TRBJ1-5,-,TRBV30,-,CAWSVKGGDQPQHF,TGTGCCTGGAGTGTAAAGGGAGGTGATCAGCCCCAGCATTTT
TRBJ1-4,many,TRBV7-2,TRBD1,CASSSRTGVGEKLFF,TGTGCCAGCAGCAGTCGGACAGGGGTAGGGGAAAAACTGTTTTTT
TRBJ1-1,-,TRBV3-1,-,CASSHPGGEAFF,TGTGCCAGCAGCCACCCAGGCGGAGAAGCTTTCTTT
TRBJ1-5,many,TRBV20-1,-,CSARDGGGYSNQPQHF,TGCAGTGCTAGAGATGGGGGGGGTTATAGCAATCAGCCCCAGCATTTT
TRBJ1-3,once,TRBV7-9,-,CASSQDQGLGGNTIYF,TGCGCCAGCAGCCAAGACCAGGGTTTGGGGGGAAACACCATATATTTT
TRBJ1-2,-,TRBV28,TRBD1,CASRKGDRSSYGYTF,TGTGCCAGCAGGAAGGGGGACAGAAGCTCCTATGGCTACACCTTC
TRBJ2-7,-,TRBV29-1,-,CSVGGRVNEQYF,TGCAGCGTTGGCGGCAGGGTGAACGAGCAGTACTTC
TRBJ2-5,-,TRBV12-3/TRBV12-4,-,CASSLAAGIQETQYF,TGTGCCAGCAGTTTAGCGGCAGGGATTCAAGAGACCCAGTACTTC
TRBJ2-5,few,TRBV7-1,TRBD2,CASSQGLAGGTQYF,TGTGCCAGCAGTCAGGGACTAGCGGGTGGGACCCAGTACTTC
TRBJ1-1,many,TRBV10-3,TRBD1,CAIAGTENTEAFF,TGTGCCATCGCCGGGACAGAGAACACTGAAGCTTTCTTT
TRBJ1-2,-,TRBV18,-,CASLPPNRQTNYGYTF,TGTGCCAGCTTACCACCGAACAGACAGACTAACTATGGCTACACCTTC
TRBJ1-1,-,TRBV10-3,TRBD1,CAPRDRGRTEAFF,TGTGCTCCCAGGGACAGGGGGCGGACTGAAGCTTTCTTT
TRBJ2-1,-,TRBV9,-,CASSVGGRHNEQFF,TGTGCCAGCAGCGTAGGGGGCAGACACAATGAGCAGTTCTTC
TRBJ2-7,-,TRBV7-9,-,CASSFRGNEQYF,TGTGCCAGCAGCTTTAGGGGGAACGAGCAGTACTTC
TRBJ2-5,many,TRBV11-2,TRBD2,CASSLLAGARKTQYF,TGTGCCAGCAGCTTACTAGCGGGAGCTAGGAAGACCCAGTACTTC
TRBJ1-2,-,TRBV7-9,-,CASSPHGQPSGYGYTF,TGTGCCAGCAGCCCACATGGACAGCCTTCGGGGTATGGCTACACCTTC
TRBJ1-5,many,TRBV20-1,-,CSASISVGSGQPQHF,TGCAGTGCTAGTATCTCTGTGGGTTCCGGTCAGCCCCAGCATTTT
TRBJ1-2,once,TRBV24-1,-,CATSGDSGARDGYTF,TGTGCCACCAGTGGAGATTCAGGGGCCCGGGATGGCTACACCTTC
TRBJ2-7,-,TRBV7-9,-,CASSLGLGRKTSYEQYF,TGTGCCAGCAGCTTAGGTCTGGGACGGAAGACCTCCTACGAGCAGTACTTC
TRBJ2-5,-,TRBV19,TRBD2,CASRNSGSETQYF,TGTGCCAGTAGGAATAGCGGGAGTGAGACCCAGTACTTC
TRBJ2-2,-,TRBV29-1,-,CSLGSSTGELFF,TGCAGCCTCGGGAGTTCCACCGGGGAGCTGTTTTTT